The 21 T cell receptor beta chains reported below all come from one sample, sequenced in a study of cytomegalovirus exposure and HLA in healthy donors. It was with 60 Vbeta and 13 Jbeta primers that the PCR ran. The table came from immunoSEQ multiplex PCR; TCRdb's copy has only in-frame clones and leaves some out. Of 150,000 to 200,000 clones in the sample, roughly four fifths are singletons; the top ten hold just under 5%. Sequencing was done on a sample of PBMCs. The receptors here all came from a woman between 18 and 30 years old in good health and CMV-seropositive.

The chain has TRBV15 and TRBJ2-3; D not certain. From germline, CDR1 is LNHNV and CDR2 YYDKDF (reference sequence). This CDR3 region has 14 residues. Trimming left V 3 bases short and J 5 bases short, with 12 bases between. DNA for the CDR3: TGTGCCACCAGCAGGCTACCTACTGGAGATACGCAGTATTTT. Translating it yields CATSRLPTGDTQYF.

This clone was seen only a few times. The gene calls are TRBV7-7 and TRBJ1-1, with a weak D call TRBD1 (6 bases). The germline CDR1 and CDR2 sequences are SSHAT and FNYEAQ (reference sequence). The CDR3 is made up of 14 amino acids. The V gene lost 3 bases and the J gene lost 7 bases, with 15 bases spanning the gap. This chain's CDR3 is CASSFRWYRVEAFF. Here the CDR3 DNA reads TGTGCCAGCAGCTTTAGGTGGTACAGGGTTGAAGCTTTCTTT.

This chain uses TRBV28 with TRBJ1-2; 7 positions agree with TRBD1. Germline CDR1 and CDR2: MDHEN and SYDVKM. This CDR3 has 13 residues. J was trimmed by 3 bases and V by 5 bases; bases with no gene match: 3. The CDR3 sequence: CASSLGTDYGYTF. The CDR3 nucleotides are TGTGCCAGCAGTCTAGGGACAGACTATGGCTACACCTTC.

The genes are TRBV5-6 and TRBJ2-3, with 9 positions matching TRBD1. The germline V gene encodes CDR1 SGHDT and CDR2 YYEEEE. Trimming cost V 4 bases and J 2 bases; bases outside gene matches: 11. There are 17 residues in the CDR3. The CDR3 sequence: CASSRTGVGSLTDTQYF. The CDR3 DNA reads as TGTGCCAGCAGCCGGACAGGGGTAGGTTCTCTCACAGATACGCAGTATTTT.

The J gene is TRBJ2-3, the V gene TRBV9; TRBD2 matches at 15 bases. Germline trimming cut 3 bases from V and 0 bases from J; bases unmatched to any gene: 2. Germline V gene data show CDR1 as SGDLS and CDR2 as YYNGEE. The CDR3 extends over 17 amino acids. The DNA of the CDR3 is TGTGCCAGCAGCGGAGGGACTAGCGGGGGGAGCACAGATACGCAGTATTTT. This translates into CASSGGTSGGSTDTQYF.

This rearrangement joins TRBV25-1 to TRBJ2-5; D not resolved. The end of the DNA fits TRBJ2-7 better, so the J call may be wrong. This CDR3 has 11 residues. Looked up from germline, CDR1 is MGHDK and CDR2 is SYGVNS. CDR3 sequence (DNA): TGTGCCAGCAGTTACTCCTACGAGCAGTACTTC. Translated, it gives CASSYSYEQYF.

This chain uses TRBV5-8 with TRBJ1-4; the D gene is possibly TRBD1 (6 bases). This CDR3 spans 16 amino acids. CDR1 is SGHTS and CDR2 is YDEGEE in the germline V gene. Trimming shortened V by 4 bases and J by 3 bases, and 16 bases separated the two germline ends. In DNA, the CDR3 is TGTGCCAGCAGCCCTCACGGCGACAGGCCTAATGAAAAACTGTTTTTT. Protein product: CASSPHGDRPNEKLFF.

The rearrangement uses TRBV7-6 and TRBJ2-2; the D gene is possibly TRBD2 (5 bases). The CDR3 consists of 15 residues. Per the germline V gene, CDR1 is SGHVS and CDR2 is FNYEAQ. The germline V and J ends were trimmed by 0 bases and 6 bases, with 11 bases remaining between them. The CDR3 here is CASSLAGLAAGELFF. As DNA, the CDR3 is TGTGCCAGCAGCTTAGCCGGTCTAGCTGCCGGGGAGCTGTTTTTT.

This chain uses TRBV28 with TRBJ1-2; D might be TRBD1 (5 bases). CDR1 is MDHEN, CDR2 SYDVKM, per germline. Trimming took off 10 bases at V and 6 bases at J, with 12 bases between the two ends. The CDR3 runs 11 residues. The chain's CDR3 is CAIQNRNGYTF. Here the CDR3 DNA reads TGTGCCATCCAGAACAGGAATGGCTACACCTTC.

The gene calls are TRBV5-4 and TRBJ2-2; D is possibly TRBD2 (5 bases). This CDR3 spans 16 amino acids. Germline V lookup: CDR1 SGHNT, CDR2 YYREEE (reference sequence). Trimming took 0 bases from V and 2 from J, leaving 11 bases between them. Written as DNA, the CDR3 is TGTGCCAGCAGCTTGGTCGCCGGGGATAACACCGGGGAGCTGTTTTTT. Translation gives CASSLVAGDNTGELFF.

The chain uses TRBV7-6 and TRBJ2-7, with 9 bases identical to TRBD1. Germline V lookup: CDR1 SGHVS, CDR2 FNYEAQ. J was trimmed by 3 bases and V by 3 bases; bases with no gene match: 3. This CDR3 is 14 amino acids long. CDR3 bases: TGTGCCAGCAGCTTGGACAGGGGCTACTACGAGCAGTACTTC. Amino acid sequence: CASSLDRGYYEQYF.

The chain joins TRBV6-5 to TRBJ1-6; unclear D gene. Germline V gene sequence: CDR1 MNHEY, CDR2 SVGAGI. The CDR3 covers 14 residues. V lost 1 base and J lost 5, with 6 bases in between. The CDR3 is CASSYWQDNSPLHF. CDR3 nucleotide sequence: TGTGCCAGCAGTTACTGGCAGGATAATTCACCCCTCCACTTT.

DNA of the CDR3: TGTGCCAGCAGCTTAGAGGGGGCGGGGGGATTACTAAGCTACGAGCAGTACTTC. It codes for CASSLEGAGGLLSYEQYF. The J gene is TRBJ2-7, the V gene TRBV7-8; perhaps TRBD2 as D (8 bases). This CDR3 region has 18 residues. The ends were cut back, 1 base at V and 3 bases at J, with 22 bases in the middle. Germline lookup yields CDR1 SGHVS and CDR2 FQNEAQ.

The CDR3 protein is CASSQGRTGGVYEQYF. CDR3 coding DNA: TGTGCCAGCAGCCAAGGCCGGACAGGGGGCGTCTACGAGCAGTACTTC. The rearrangement joins TRBV14 to TRBJ2-7; 11 bases map to TRBD1. This CDR3 contains 16 residues. Germline CDR1 and CDR2: SGHDN and FVKESK. Trimming removed 1 base from V and 3 bases from J; junction bases left unmatched: 5.

The V gene is TRBV4-3, the J gene TRBJ2-7, with 7 bases fitting TRBD2. Germline lookup yields CDR1 LGHNA and CDR2 YSLEER. This CDR3 has 15 amino acids. The V and J ends lost 0 bases and 2 bases, in that order; junction bases with no gene match: 4. The CDR3 here is CASSQEGGEAYEQYF. The CDR3 region has the DNA TGCGCCAGCAGCCAAGAGGGAGGGGAAGCCTACGAGCAGTACTTC.

The chain couples TRBV6-1 to TRBJ1-3, with 8 bases fitting TRBD1. V was clipped by 5 bases and J by 1 base; unmatched bases: 4. The CDR3 loop spans 15 amino acids. Per the germline V gene, CDR1 is MNHNS and CDR2 is SASEGT. CDR3 amino acids: CASSMGQASGNTIYF. In nucleotides, the CDR3 is TGTGCCAGCAGTATGGGACAGGCTTCTGGAAACACCATATATTTT.

This clone has a single count. The CDR3 sequence is CASTPPIESSYNSPLHF. The CDR3, as DNA: TGTGCCAGCACTCCCCCGATAGAGAGCTCCTATAATTCACCCCTCCACTTT. V and J are TRBV28 and TRBJ1-6; D not certain. Germline CDR1 reads MDHEN; CDR2 reads SYDVKM. V was shortened by 7 bases and J by 0 bases, with 16 bases between the two germline ends. This CDR3 has 17 amino acids.

The genes are TRBV30 and TRBJ2-1; D unresolved. Trimming took 1 base from V and 10 from J, leaving 8 bases between them. The CDR3 is 11 residues long. From germline, CDR1 is GTSNPN and CDR2 SVGIG (reference sequence). The CDR3 region is CAWSAAGEQFF. The CDR3 coding sequence is TGTGCCTGGAGTGCTGCCGGGGAGCAGTTCTTC. Full variable domain (rest looked up from reference TRBV30 and TRBJ2-1): SQTIHQWPATLVQPVGSPLSLECTVEGTSNPNLYWYRQAAGRGLQLLFYSVGIGQISSEVPQNLSASRPQDRQFILSSKKLLLSDSGFYLCAWSAAGEQFFGPGTRLTVL.

V and J are TRBV5-4 and TRBJ1-2, with D possibly matching TRBD1 (5 bases). The CDR3 totals 13 residues. CDR1 is SGHNT and CDR2 is YYREEE in the germline V gene (reference sequence). V lost 6 bases and J lost 4, with 13 bases in between. This chain's CDR3 is CASTGQGPYGYTF. Written as DNA, the CDR3 is TGTGCCAGCACCGGACAAGGGCCCTATGGCTACACCTTC.

This clone was seen just once. The rearrangement joins TRBV6-1 to TRBJ2-7; D unclear. This CDR3 comprises 10 residues. Between the trimmed V and J ends, which lost 10 bases and 4 bases, there was a span of 8 bases. CDR1 and CDR2 (germline): MNHNS, SASEGT. The CDR3 DNA sequence: TGTGCCACTCTCAGGTACGAGCAGTACTTC. This translates into CATLRYEQYF.

The V and J genes are TRBV19 and TRBJ2-3, with 12 bases aligning to TRBD2. Trimming took 1 base from V and 3 from J; bases not matched to a gene: 5. The CDR3 covers 17 residues. Germline lookup yields CDR1 LNHDA and CDR2 SQIVND (reference sequence). CDR3 DNA: TGTGCCAGTAGTATAGGTCTAGCGGGGGGGTTAACAGATACGCAGTATTTT. Its translation: CASSIGLAGGLTDTQYF.